What follows describes a single TCR beta chain. In the authors' workflow: From reference gene primer amplification, estimates of nucleated cell counts were derived. Measured with immunoSEQ multiplex PCR; TCRdb has only the in-frame clones, and not every one. That table is the source of V, J and clone size, and D and trimming were worked out from the DNA. The sample lists some 240,000 clones, 70% to 85% occurring once. The sample is drawn from a study of blood T cell repertoires in COVID-19. For the study at large: Samples of COVID-19 (acute and convalescent) were obtained from the United States, Italy and Spain. T cells, B-cell-depleted T cells, or PBMCs provided the cDNA or gDNA that served as material.

The CDR3 has 18 residues. Germline CDR1 is SGHVS and CDR2 is FNYEAQ. Trimming cost V 5 bases and J 3 bases; bases outside gene matches: 16. This clonotype originated in a woman in her forties who had recovered from COVID-19. The sample was peripheral blood. This rearrangement joins TRBV7-6 to TRBJ2-3; 8 positions match TRBD2. The CDR3 loop reads CASSRRSSGGGLTDTQYF. The CDR3 nucleotides are TGTGCCAGCAGCAGGCGCTCCTCGGGCGGGGGGTTGACAGATACGCAGTATTTT.